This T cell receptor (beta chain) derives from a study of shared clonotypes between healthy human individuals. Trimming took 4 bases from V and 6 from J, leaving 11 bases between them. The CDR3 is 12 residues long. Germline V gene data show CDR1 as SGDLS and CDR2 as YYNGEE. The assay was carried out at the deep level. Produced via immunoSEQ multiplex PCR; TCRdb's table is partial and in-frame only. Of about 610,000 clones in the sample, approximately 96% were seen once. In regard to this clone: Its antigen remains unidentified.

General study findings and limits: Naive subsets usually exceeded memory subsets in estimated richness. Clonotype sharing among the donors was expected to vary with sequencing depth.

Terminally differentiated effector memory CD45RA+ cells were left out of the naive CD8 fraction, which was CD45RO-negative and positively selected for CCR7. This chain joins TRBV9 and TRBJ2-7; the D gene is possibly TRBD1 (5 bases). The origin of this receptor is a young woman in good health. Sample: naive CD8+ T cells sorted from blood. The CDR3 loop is CASSPQGVEQYF. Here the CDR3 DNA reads TGTGCCAGCAGCCCCCAGGGTGTCGAGCAGTACTTC. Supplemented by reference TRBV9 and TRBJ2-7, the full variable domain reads DSGVTQTPKHLITATGQRVTLRCSPRSGDLSVYWYQQSLDQGLQFLIQYYNGEERAKGNILERFSAQQFPDLHSELNLSSLELGDSALYFCASSPQGVEQYFGPGTRLTVT.